The 15 T cell receptor beta chains presented below share a single source sample, sequenced in a study of somatic mutations in cytotoxic T cells in rheumatoid arthritis. The method was immunoSEQ multiplex PCR; TCRdb's version includes in-frame clones alone and lacks a portion of them. In the table there are around 20,000 clones, 70% to 90% of which are singletons. The sequenced sample was CD8+ T cells sorted from blood. These receptors were taken from an adult with rheumatoid arthritis.

The V gene is TRBV19, the J gene TRBJ2-3; maybe TRBD2 (5 bases). CDR1 and CDR2 from the germline V gene are LNHDA and SQIVND (reference sequence). Deletions cut 7 bases from V and 2 bases from J, with 16 bases between. This CDR3 has 15 residues. CDR3 nucleotide sequence: TGTGCCAGTAAGGTCGGGGAACTCGCCACAGATACGCAGTATTTT. Translation: CASKVGELATDTQYF.

The V gene is TRBV4-3, the J gene TRBJ2-7; 7 bases are a match to TRBD1. The CDR3 covers 17 residues. Germline loops: CDR1 LGHNA, CDR2 YSLEER. Trimming at V came to 0 bases and at J to 1 base, leaving 9 bases not matched to a gene. CDR3 amino acids: CASSQDYERTGSYEQYF. The CDR3 DNA is TGCGCCAGCAGCCAAGATTACGAAAGGACAGGATCCTACGAGCAGTACTTC.

The chain has TRBV6-1 and TRBJ1-5; no firm D call. CDR3 length equals 14 residues. Germline CDR1 and CDR2: MNHNS and SASEGT. V lost 6 bases to trimming and J lost 3 bases, with 12 bases between them. The CDR3 nucleotides are TGTGCCAGCAGATCTTCCAGTAACAATCAGCCCCAGCATTTT. Its protein product is CASRSSSNNQPQHF.

The rearrangement joins TRBV6-6 to TRBJ2-7, with TRBD2 matching over 8 bases. Looked up from germline, CDR1 is MNHNY and CDR2 is SVGAGI (reference sequence). Unmatched junction bases numbered 9, after V lost 4 bases and J lost 4 bases. This CDR3 region has 15 residues. The CDR3 region is CASSSSSAGVYEQYF. The CDR3 DNA is TGTGCCAGCAGTTCCTCTTCAGCGGGGGTATACGAGCAGTACTTC.

The rearrangement links TRBV19 to TRBJ2-1; 9 nucleotides line up with TRBD2. The CDR3 loop spans 13 amino acids. V shed 10 bases and J 7 bases; nucleotides not matched to a gene: 8. Per the germline V gene, CDR1 is LNHDA and CDR2 is SQIVND (reference sequence). The CDR3 region is CATISGRGNEQFF. In DNA, the CDR3 is TGTGCCACCATTAGCGGGAGAGGGAATGAGCAGTTCTTC. The variable domain in full, with the rest retrieved from reference TRBV19 and TRBJ2-1, is DGGITQSPKYLFRKEGQNVTLSCEQNLNHDAMYWYRQDPGQGLRLIYYSQIVNDFQKGDIAEGYSVSREKKESFPLTVTSAQKNPTAFYLCATISGRGNEQFFGPGTRLTVL.

This chain uses TRBV27 with TRBJ2-1; TRBD2 matches at 11 bases. Germline V gives CDR1 MNHEY, CDR2 SMNVEV (reference sequence). The CDR3 is 17 amino acids. With V trimmed by 0 bases and J by 7 bases, 8 bases remained unmatched. This CDR3 is CASSLSGMTSGKNEQFF. The CDR3 bases are TGTGCCAGCAGTTTATCGGGTATGACTAGCGGGAAGAATGAGCAGTTCTTC.

The chain employs TRBV4-3 and TRBJ1-2; no clear D gene. V gave up 0 bases and J gave up 4 bases, with 15 bases separating them. This CDR3 comprises 16 residues. Germline V gene data show CDR1 as LGHNA and CDR2 as YSLEER. The CDR3 loop is CASSQENLGPGYGYTF. The CDR3 DNA reads as TGCGCCAGCAGCCAAGAAAATTTAGGACCCGGCTATGGCTACACCTTC.

V and J are TRBV6-5 and TRBJ1-2; D ambiguous. The germline V and J ends were trimmed by 0 bases and 7 bases, with 9 bases remaining between them. The germline CDR1 and CDR2 sequences are MNHEY and SVGAGI. The length of the CDR3 is 13 residues. CDR3 nucleotide sequence: TGTGCCAGCAGTTACTCGACGGGGATTGGCTACACCTTC. This codes for CASSYSTGIGYTF.

The chain has TRBV10-3 and TRBJ2-7; D gene uncertain. CDR1 and CDR2 from the germline V gene are ENHRY and SYGVKD. The CDR3 is 11 amino acids. V was pared by 0 bases and J by 6 bases, with 3 bases between. For the CDR3, the DNA is TGTGCCATCAGTGAGTCGGGCGAGCAGTACTTC. This gives the protein CAISESGEQYF.

The rearrangement links TRBV20-1 to TRBJ2-5, with D unresolved. CDR1 DFQATT and CDR2 SNEGSKA come from the germline V gene (reference sequence). Trimming took off 6 bases at V and 7 bases at J, with 6 bases between the two ends. The CDR3 spans 9 residues. CDR3: CSAGRTQYF. CDR3 nucleotide sequence: TGCAGTGCCGGTCGGACCCAGTACTTC.

Only a few counts were recorded for this clone. This chain uses TRBV9 with TRBJ1-2; D not certain. Trimming removed 0 bases from V and 5 bases from J, with 8 bases in between. The CDR3 has 13 amino acids. CDR1 is SGDLS and CDR2 is YYNGEE in the germline V gene. The CDR3 DNA follows: TGTGCCAGCAGCGTAGGCGGCGAGTATGGCTACACCTTC. Translating it yields CASSVGGEYGYTF.

The chain links TRBV29-1 to TRBJ2-7; no firm D call. CDR1 SQVTM and CDR2 ANQGSEA come from the germline V gene. The V and J ends lost 4 bases and 0 bases respectively, with 13 bases between them. The CDR3 runs to 14 residues. This CDR3 is CSVVALSSSYEQYF. CDR3 coding DNA: TGCAGCGTTGTCGCCTTATCGAGCTCCTACGAGCAGTACTTC.

The chain combines TRBV30 with TRBJ2-7; 9 nucleotides match TRBD2. The V and J ends lost 2 bases and 6 bases, in that order; junction bases with no gene match: 8. Germline V gene sequence: CDR1 GTSNPN, CDR2 SVGIG (reference sequence). This CDR3 contains 14 residues. CDR3 protein: CAWSRSGSIREQYF. The CDR3 bases are TGTGCCTGGAGTCGTAGCGGGAGTATACGCGAGCAGTACTTC.

The V and J genes are TRBV11-1 and TRBJ2-7, with D uncertain. V lost 2 bases and J 4 bases, leaving 15 bases between the germline ends. CDR3 length equals 15 residues. Germline V lookup: CDR1 SGHAT, CDR2 FQDESV (reference sequence). Written as DNA, the CDR3 is TGTGCCAGCAGCTTAATCGCGATCGACCCTTACGAGCAGTACTTC. Encoded protein: CASSLIAIDPYEQYF. The variable domain in full, completed from reference TRBV11-1 and TRBJ2-7, reads EAEVAQSPRYKITEKSQAVAFWCDPISGHATLYWYRQILGQGPELLVQFQDESVVDDSQLPKDRFSAERLKGVDSTLKIQPAELGDSAMYLCASSLIAIDPYEQYFGPGTRLTVT.

The chain couples TRBV9 to TRBJ2-3; 7 bases line up with TRBD2. Per germline, CDR1 SGDLS and CDR2 YYNGEE. CDR3 size: 15 residues. With V trimmed by 4 bases and J by 3 bases, 8 bases remained unmatched. The CDR3 nucleotides are TGTGCCAGCAGCCCGGAGGGGCGGGGGACAGATACGCAGTATTTT. It specifies CASSPEGRGTDTQYF.